A selection of T cell receptor beta chains follows, all from one sample in a study of OX40 agonist ivuxolimab in advanced cancers. Profiling relied on immunoSEQ multiplex PCR, and the TCRdb table lists in-frame clones only, not all of them. The sample carries about 70,000 clones, about 86% recorded once. The input for sequencing was CD4+ or CD8+ T cells sorted from blood, taken in a trial of the OX40 agonist ivuxolimab. These receptors originate from an adult with an advanced solid tumor such as melanoma, head and neck, liver or kidney cancer. Both conserved end residues are part of each CDR3. The D gene is left open where the match is weak. Only part of the rows carry a size: once, few, many, or a class if the clone is expanded.

D gene,clone size,V gene,J gene,CDR3 DNA,CDR3 protein
.,.,TRBV7-7,TRBJ2-1,TGTGCCAGCAGCTTAGTTCCAGGGAGCTCCTACAATGAGCAGTTCTTC,CASSLVPGSSYNEQFF
TRBD2,few,TRBV28,TRBJ2-1,TGTGCCAGCAGTACCATACTCCTCGCGGGGGTCTACAATGAGCAGTTCTTC,CASSTILLAGVYNEQFF
.,.,TRBV9,TRBJ2-2,TGTGCCAGCAGCGTAGATATGGTGAACACCGGGGAGCTGTTTTTT,CASSVDMVNTGELFF
.,.,TRBV14,TRBJ2-2,TGTGCCAGCAGCCACCCGGGACGGCCGAACACCGGGGAGCTGTTTTTT,CASSHPGRPNTGELFF
.,once,TRBV7-2,TRBJ1-1,TGTGCCAGCAGCCCACAGGGAGTGAACACTGAAGCTTTCTTT,CASSPQGVNTEAFF
.,.,TRBV30,TRBJ2-2,TGTGCCTGGGGCGGACAGGCGGGATCCGGGGAGCTGTTTTTT,CAWGGQAGSGELFF
.,once,TRBV5-4,TRBJ2-5,TGTGCCAGCAGCCAGGACATCCAAGAGACCCAGTACTTC,CASSQDIQETQYF
.,.,TRBV30,TRBJ2-1,TGTGCCTGGAGTGAGCCAGGGGCCTTTGGGAATGAGCAGTTCTTC,CAWSEPGAFGNEQFF
.,.,TRBV6-1,TRBJ1-1,TGTGCCAGCAGTACGAACACTGAAGCTTTCTTT,CASSTNTEAFF
TRBD2,.,TRBV6-4,TRBJ2-1,TGTGCCAGCAGTGACTCGACATCCAGGCGGGGGGGGCAGTTCTTC,CASSDSTSRRGGQFF
.,.,TRBV4-3,TRBJ1-2,TGCGCCAGCAGCCAATCCCTCAGTACCCCAGGGCGTGAGGGCTACACCTTC,CASSQSLSTPGREGYTF
TRBD2,once,TRBV4-2,TRBJ2-5,TGTGCCAGCAGCCAAGAGGTCCTAGCGGGGGGGCCTACGGAGACCCAGTACTTC,CASSQEVLAGGPTETQYF
TRBD2,.,TRBV5-1,TRBJ2-1,TGCGCCAGCAGCTTAGCGGGGGATATCTACAATGAGCAGTTCTTC,CASSLAGDIYNEQFF
.,.,TRBV18,TRBJ2-5,TGTGCCAGCTCACCCACCAGGTCCCAAGAGACCCAGTACTTC,CASSPTRSQETQYF
TRBD1,.,TRBV7-2,TRBJ1-2,TGTGCCAGCAGCTTAGATAGGGGGCGCAACTATGGCTACACCTTC,CASSLDRGRNYGYTF
.,.,TRBV21-1,TRBJ2-7,TGTGCCAGCAGCCGGGGGGCAGGGTGGCCTCCCTACGAGCAGTACTTC,CASSRGAGWPPYEQYF
.,.,TRBV30,TRBJ2-3,TGTGCCTGGAGTGTCCGCGCAGATACGCAGTATTTT,CAWSVRADTQYF
.,.,TRBV10-3,TRBJ2-7,TGTGCCATCAGTCGCTCAGGGGCCGCCTACGAGCAGTACTTC,CAISRSGAAYEQYF
.,.,TRBV5-3,TRBJ2-7,TGTGCCAGGAAACATACAGGTTGCGAGCAGTACTTC,CARKHTGCEQYF
.,.,TRBV28,TRBJ1-5,TGTGCCAGCAGTTTTAGGCCGACGGAGGGGCCCGTATACTATCAGCCCCAGCATTTT,CASSFRPTEGPVYYQPQHF
.,.,TRBV19,TRBJ2-1,TGTGCCAGTAGTATCGGCAGGGGGGCTAGCTCCTACAATGAGCAGTTCTTC,CASSIGRGASSYNEQFF
.,.,TRBV11-2,TRBJ2-5,TGTGCCAGCAGCTTAGAGTACCAAGAGACCCAGTACTTC,CASSLEYQETQYF
.,.,TRBV2,TRBJ1-2,TGTGCCAGCAGTGAGCCCGGGAACTATGGCTACACCTTC,CASSEPGNYGYTF
.,.,TRBV19,TRBJ2-2,TGTGCCAGTAGGGCGGGGGCGACCGGGGAGCTGTTTTTT,CASRAGATGELFF
.,.,TRBV15,TRBJ2-7,TGTGCCACCAGCAGAGGTAGGACCTACGAGCAGTACTTC,CATSRGRTYEQYF
.,few,TRBV5-5,TRBJ1-1,TGTGCCAGCAGCTTTTTGACCGCGAACACTGAAGCTTTCTTT,CASSFLTANTEAFF
.,.,TRBV9,TRBJ2-5,TGTGCCAGCAGCGTTTCCGAGGAGACCCAGTACTTC,CASSVSEETQYF
TRBD1,.,TRBV28,TRBJ1-2,TGTGCCAGCAGCCAAAGGACAGGGGGTTGGAATGGCTACACCTTC,CASSQRTGGWNGYTF